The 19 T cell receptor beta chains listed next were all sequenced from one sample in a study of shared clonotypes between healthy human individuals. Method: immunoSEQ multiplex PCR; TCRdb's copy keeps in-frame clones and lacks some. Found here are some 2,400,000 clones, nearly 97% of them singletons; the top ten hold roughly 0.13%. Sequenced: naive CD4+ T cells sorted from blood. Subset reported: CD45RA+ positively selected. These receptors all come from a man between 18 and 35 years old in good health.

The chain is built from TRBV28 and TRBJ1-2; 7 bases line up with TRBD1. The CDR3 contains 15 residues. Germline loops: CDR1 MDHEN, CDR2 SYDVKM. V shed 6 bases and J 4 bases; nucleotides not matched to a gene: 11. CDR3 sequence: CASSPAGQSIYGYTF. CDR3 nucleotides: TGTGCCAGCAGCCCGGCGGGACAGAGTATCTATGGCTACACCTTC.

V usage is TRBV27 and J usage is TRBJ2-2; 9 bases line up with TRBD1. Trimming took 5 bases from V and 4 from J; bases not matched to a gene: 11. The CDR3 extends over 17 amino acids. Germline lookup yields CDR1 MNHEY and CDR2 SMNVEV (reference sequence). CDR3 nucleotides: TGTGCCAGCAGTCCCACACAGGGGGCGGCGGTCACCGGGGAGCTGTTTTTT. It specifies CASSPTQGAAVTGELFF.

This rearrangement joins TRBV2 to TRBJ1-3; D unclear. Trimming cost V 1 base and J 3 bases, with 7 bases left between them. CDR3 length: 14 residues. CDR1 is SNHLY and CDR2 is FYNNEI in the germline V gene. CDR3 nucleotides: TGTGCCAGCAGTGAAGGGCAGAGTGGAAACACCATATATTTT. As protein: CASSEGQSGNTIYF.

The CDR3 spells CASSPSGGYKNIQYF. CDR3 coding DNA: TGTGCCAGTTCCCCCAGCGGGGGCTACAAAAACATTCAGTACTTC. The rearrangement uses TRBV6-6 and TRBJ2-4; the match to TRBD2 covers 8 bases. J gave up 3 bases and V 9 bases, and 10 bases lay outside the gene matches. The CDR3 extends over 15 amino acids. The germline gives CDR1 MNHNY, CDR2 SVGAGI (reference sequence).

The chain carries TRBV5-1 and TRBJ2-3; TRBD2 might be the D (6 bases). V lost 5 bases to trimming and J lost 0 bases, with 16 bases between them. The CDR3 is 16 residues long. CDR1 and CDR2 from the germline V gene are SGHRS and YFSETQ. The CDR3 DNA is TGCGCCAGCAGTTTGCTCCGGACTATCAGCACAGATACGCAGTATTTT. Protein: CASSLLRTISTDTQYF.

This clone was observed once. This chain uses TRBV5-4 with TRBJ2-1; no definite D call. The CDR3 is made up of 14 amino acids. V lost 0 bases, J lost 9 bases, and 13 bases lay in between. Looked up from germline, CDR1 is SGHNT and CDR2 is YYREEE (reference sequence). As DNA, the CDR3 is TGTGCCAGCAGCTTGGCGGGCGAGCCATTTGAGCAGTTCTTC. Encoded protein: CASSLAGEPFEQFF. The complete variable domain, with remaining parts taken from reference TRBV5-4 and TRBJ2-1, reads ETGVTQSPTHLIKTRGQQVTLRCSSQSGHNTVSWYQQALGQGPQFIFQYYREEENGRGNFPPRFSGLQFPNYSSELNVNALELDDSALYLCASSLAGEPFEQFFGPGTRLTVL.

The CDR3 is CASSERQGRTGELFF. CDR3 coding DNA: TGCGCCAGCAGTGAGCGGCAGGGGAGGACCGGGGAGCTGTTTTTT. The rearrangement links TRBV10-1 to TRBJ2-2; D might be TRBD1 or TRBD2, each matching 6 bases. Trimming took off 2 bases at V and 5 bases at J, with 12 bases between the two ends. The CDR3 length is 15 residues. CDR1 is WNHNN, CDR2 SYGVQD, per germline (reference sequence).

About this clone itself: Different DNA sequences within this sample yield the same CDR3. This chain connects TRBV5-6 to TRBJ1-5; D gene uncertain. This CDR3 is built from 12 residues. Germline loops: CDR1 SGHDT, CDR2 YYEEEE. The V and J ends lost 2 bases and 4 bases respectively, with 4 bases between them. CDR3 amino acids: CASSLGNQPQHF. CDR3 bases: TGTGCCAGCAGCTTAGGAAATCAGCCCCAGCATTTT. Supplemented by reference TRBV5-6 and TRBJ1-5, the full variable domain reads DAGVTQSPTHLIKTRGQQVTLRCSPKSGHDTVSWYQQALGQGPQFIFQYYEEEERQRGNFPDRFSGHQFPNYSSELNVNALLLGDSALYLCASSLGNQPQHFGDGTRLSIL.

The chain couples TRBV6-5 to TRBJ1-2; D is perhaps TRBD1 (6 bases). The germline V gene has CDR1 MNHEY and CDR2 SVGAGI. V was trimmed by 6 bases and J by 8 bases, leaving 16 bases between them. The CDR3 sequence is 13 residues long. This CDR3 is CASSMGGARGYTF. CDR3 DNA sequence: TGTGCCAGCAGCATGGGGGGGGCGCGGGGCTACACCTTC.

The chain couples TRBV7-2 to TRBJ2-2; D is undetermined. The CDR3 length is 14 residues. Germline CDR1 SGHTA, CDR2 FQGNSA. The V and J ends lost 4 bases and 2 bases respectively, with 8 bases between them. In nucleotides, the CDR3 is TGTGCCAGCAGCTCCGTCGTTAACACCGGGGAGCTGTTTTTT. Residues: CASSSVVNTGELFF.

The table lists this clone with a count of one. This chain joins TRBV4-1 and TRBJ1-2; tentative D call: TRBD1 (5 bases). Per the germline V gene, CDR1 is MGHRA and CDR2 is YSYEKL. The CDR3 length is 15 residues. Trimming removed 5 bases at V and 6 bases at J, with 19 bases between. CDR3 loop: CASSTRDRSLDGYTF. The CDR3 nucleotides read TGCGCCAGCAGCACCCGGGACCGATCCTTGGATGGCTACACCTTC.

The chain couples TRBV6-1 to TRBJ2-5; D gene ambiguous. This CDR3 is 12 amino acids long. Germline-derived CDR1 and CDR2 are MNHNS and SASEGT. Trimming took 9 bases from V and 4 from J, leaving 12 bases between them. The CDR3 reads CASTAATETQYF. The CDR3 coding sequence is TGTGCCAGTACGGCGGCAACAGAGACCCAGTACTTC.

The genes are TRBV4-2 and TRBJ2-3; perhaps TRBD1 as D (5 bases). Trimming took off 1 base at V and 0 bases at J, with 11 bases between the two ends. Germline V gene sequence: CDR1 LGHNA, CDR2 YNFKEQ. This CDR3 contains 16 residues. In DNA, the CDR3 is TGTGCCAGCAGCCAAGGAGACAGAACTAGCACAGATACGCAGTATTTT. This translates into CASSQGDRTSTDTQYF.

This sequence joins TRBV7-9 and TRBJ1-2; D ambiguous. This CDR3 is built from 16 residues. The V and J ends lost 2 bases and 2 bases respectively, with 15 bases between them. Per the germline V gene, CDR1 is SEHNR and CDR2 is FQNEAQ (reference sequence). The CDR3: CASSLYLAGENYGYTF. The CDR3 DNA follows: TGTGCCAGCAGCTTATATTTGGCAGGAGAAAACTATGGCTACACCTTC. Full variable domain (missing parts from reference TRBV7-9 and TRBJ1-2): DTGVSQNPRHKITKRGQNVTFRCDPISEHNRLYWYRQTLGQGPEFLTYFQNEAQLEKSRLLSDRFSAERPKGSFSTLEIQRTEQGDSAMYLCASSLYLAGENYGYTFGSGTRLTVV.

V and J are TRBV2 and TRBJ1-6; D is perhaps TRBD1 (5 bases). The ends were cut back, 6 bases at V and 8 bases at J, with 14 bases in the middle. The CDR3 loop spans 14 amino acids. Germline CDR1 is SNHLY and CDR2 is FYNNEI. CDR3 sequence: CASRPGTLDSPLHF. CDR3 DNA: TGTGCCAGCAGGCCCGGGACTCTGGATTCACCCCTCCACTTT.

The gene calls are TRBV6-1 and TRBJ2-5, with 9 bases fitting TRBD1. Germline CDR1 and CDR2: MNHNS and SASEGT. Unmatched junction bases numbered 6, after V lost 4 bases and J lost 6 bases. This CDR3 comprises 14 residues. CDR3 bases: TGTGCCAGCAGTGCCCGGGACAGGGCAAAGACCCAGTACTTC. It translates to CASSARDRAKTQYF.

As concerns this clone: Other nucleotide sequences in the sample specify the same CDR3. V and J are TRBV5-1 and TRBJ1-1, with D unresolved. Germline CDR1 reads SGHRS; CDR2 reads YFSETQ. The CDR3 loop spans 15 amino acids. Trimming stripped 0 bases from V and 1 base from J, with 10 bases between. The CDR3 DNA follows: TGCGCCAGCAGCTTGGTTGCAGGCCGGAACACTGAAGCTTTCTTT. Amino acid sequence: CASSLVAGRNTEAFF.

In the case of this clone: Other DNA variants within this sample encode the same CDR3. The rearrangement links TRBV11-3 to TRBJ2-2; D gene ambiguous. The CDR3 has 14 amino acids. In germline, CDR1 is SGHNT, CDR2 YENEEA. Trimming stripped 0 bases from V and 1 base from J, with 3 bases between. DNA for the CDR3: TGTGCCAGCAGCTTAGACGGGAACACCGGGGAGCTGTTTTTT. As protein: CASSLDGNTGELFF. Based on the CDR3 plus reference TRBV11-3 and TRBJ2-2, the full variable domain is EAGVVQSPRYKIIEKKQPVAFWCNPISGHNTLYWYLQNLGQGPELLIRYENEEAVDDSQLPKDRFSAERLKGVDSTLKIQPAELGDSAVYLCASSLDGNTGELFFGEGSRLTVL.

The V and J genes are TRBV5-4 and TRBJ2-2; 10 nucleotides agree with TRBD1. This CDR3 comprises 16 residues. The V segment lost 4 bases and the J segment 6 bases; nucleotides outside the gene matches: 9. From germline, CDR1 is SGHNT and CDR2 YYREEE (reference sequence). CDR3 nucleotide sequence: TGTGCCAGCAGCACCTATAGTGGGACAGGGGCCGGGGAGCTGTTTTTT. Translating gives CASSTYSGTGAGELFF.